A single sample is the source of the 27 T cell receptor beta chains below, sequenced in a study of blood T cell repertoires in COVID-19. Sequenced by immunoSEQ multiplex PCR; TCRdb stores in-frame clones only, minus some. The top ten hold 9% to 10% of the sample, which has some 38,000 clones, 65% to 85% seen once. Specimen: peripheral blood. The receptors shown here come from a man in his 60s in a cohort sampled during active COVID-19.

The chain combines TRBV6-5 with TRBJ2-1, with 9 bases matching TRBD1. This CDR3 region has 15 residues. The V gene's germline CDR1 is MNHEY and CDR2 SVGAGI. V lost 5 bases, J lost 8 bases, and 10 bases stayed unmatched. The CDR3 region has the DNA TGTGCCAGCAGTATCGGGACAGGGATTCCAGATGAGCAGTTCTTC. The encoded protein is CASSIGTGIPDEQFF.

In DNA, the CDR3 is TGTGCCAGCAGCCAAGGACGAGGCTATGGCTACACCTTC. Translated: CASSQGRGYGYTF. The rearrangement uses TRBV14 and TRBJ1-2; D is unclear. The germline V and J ends were trimmed by 1 base and 4 bases, with 7 bases remaining between them. CDR1 and CDR2 from the germline V gene are SGHDN and FVKESK. The CDR3 is 13 residues long.

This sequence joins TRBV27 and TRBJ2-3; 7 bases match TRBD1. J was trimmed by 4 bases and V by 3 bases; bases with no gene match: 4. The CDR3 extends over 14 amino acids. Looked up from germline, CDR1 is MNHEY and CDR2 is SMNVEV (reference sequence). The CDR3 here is CASSFYRGADTQYF. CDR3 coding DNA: TGTGCCAGCAGTTTCTACAGGGGAGCAGATACGCAGTATTTT.

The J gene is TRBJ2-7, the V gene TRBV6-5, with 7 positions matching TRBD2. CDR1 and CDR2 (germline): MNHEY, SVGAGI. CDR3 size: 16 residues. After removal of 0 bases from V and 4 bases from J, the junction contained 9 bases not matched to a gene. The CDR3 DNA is TGTGCCAGCAGTTACTCGGGGGGAGGGCTAGGTTACGAGCAGTACTTC. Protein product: CASSYSGGGLGYEQYF.

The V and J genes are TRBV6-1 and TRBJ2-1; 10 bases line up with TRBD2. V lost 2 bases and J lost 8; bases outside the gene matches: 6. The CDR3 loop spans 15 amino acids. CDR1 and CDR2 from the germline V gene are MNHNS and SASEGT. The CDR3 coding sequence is TGTGCCAGCAGTGAAAGTAGCGGGAGGTTCGATGAGCAGTTCTTC. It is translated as CASSESSGRFDEQFF.

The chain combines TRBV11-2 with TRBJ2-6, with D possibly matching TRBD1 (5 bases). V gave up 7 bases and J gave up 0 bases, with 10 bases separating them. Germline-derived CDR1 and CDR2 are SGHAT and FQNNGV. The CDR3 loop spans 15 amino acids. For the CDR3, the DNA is TGTGCCAGCAACCAGGGCAGCTCTGGGGCCAACGTCCTGACTTTC. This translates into CASNQGSSGANVLTF.

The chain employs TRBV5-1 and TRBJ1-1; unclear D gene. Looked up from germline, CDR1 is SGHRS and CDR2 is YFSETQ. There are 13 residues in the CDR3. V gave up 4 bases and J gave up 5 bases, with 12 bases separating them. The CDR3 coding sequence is TGCGCCAGCAGCGCGGATGTTGGGACTGAAGCTTTCTTT. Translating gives CASSADVGTEAFF.

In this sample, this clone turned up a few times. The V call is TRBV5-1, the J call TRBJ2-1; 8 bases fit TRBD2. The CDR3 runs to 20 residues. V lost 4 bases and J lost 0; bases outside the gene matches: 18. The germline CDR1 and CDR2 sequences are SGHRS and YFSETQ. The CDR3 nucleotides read TGCGCCAGCAGCCAAACAACTAGCGGCCTCAGGCGGGGCTCCTACAATGAGCAGTTCTTC. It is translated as CASSQTTSGLRRGSYNEQFF.

CDR3 nucleotide sequence: TGTGCCAGCTCACTTCGGACAGGGGTGAACACTGAAGCTTTCTTT. This sequence encodes CASSLRTGVNTEAFF. The V and J genes are TRBV18 and TRBJ1-1, with 9 bases aligning to TRBD1. The germline gives CDR1 KGHSH, CDR2 LQKENI. This CDR3 has 15 amino acids. J was trimmed by 0 bases and V by 4 bases; bases with no gene match: 3. The variable domain in full, with the rest retrieved from reference TRBV18 and TRBJ1-1, is NAGVMQNPRHLVRRRGQEARLRCSPMKGHSHVYWYRQLPEEGLKFMVYLQKENIIDESGMPKERFSAEFPKEGPSILRIQQVVRGDSAAYFCASSLRTGVNTEAFFGQGTRLTVV.

The CDR3 loop reads CASSTTGGVSDTQYF. CDR3 DNA: TGTGCCAGCAGCACCACAGGGGGCGTCTCCGATACGCAGTATTTT. The chain joins TRBV7-2 to TRBJ2-3; 9 bases are shared with TRBD1. After removal of 5 bases from V and 6 bases from J, the junction contained 9 bases not matched to a gene. There are 15 residues in the CDR3. CDR1 is SGHTA, CDR2 FQGNSA, per germline.

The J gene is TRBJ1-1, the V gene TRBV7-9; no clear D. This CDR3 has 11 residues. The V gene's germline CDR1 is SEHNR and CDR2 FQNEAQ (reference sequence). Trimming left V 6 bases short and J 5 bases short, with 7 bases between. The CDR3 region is CASRSNTEAFF. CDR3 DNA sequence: TGTGCCAGCAGGTCTAATACTGAAGCTTTCTTT. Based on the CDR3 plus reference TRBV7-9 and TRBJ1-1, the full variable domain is DTGVSQNPRHKITKRGQNVTFRCDPISEHNRLYWYRQTLGQGPEFLTYFQNEAQLEKSRLLSDRFSAERPKGSFSTLEIQRTEQGDSAMYLCASRSNTEAFFGQGTRLTVV.

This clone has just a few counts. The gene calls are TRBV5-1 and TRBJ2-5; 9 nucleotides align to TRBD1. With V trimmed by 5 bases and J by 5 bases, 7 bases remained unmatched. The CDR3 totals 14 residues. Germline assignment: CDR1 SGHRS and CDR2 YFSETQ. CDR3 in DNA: TGCGCCAGCAGGGACACAGGGGGCGCCGAGACCCAGTACTTC. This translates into CASRDTGGAETQYF.

The CDR3 DNA follows: TGTGCCAGCAGTTTTGGGGGGACAGGGGGCTACGAGCAGTACTTC. This translates into CASSFGGTGGYEQYF. The chain links TRBV28 to TRBJ2-7; 11 bases map to TRBD1. Looked up from germline, CDR1 is MDHEN and CDR2 is SYDVKM. The V and J ends lost 3 bases and 3 bases, in that order; junction bases with no gene match: 4. The CDR3 is made up of 15 amino acids.

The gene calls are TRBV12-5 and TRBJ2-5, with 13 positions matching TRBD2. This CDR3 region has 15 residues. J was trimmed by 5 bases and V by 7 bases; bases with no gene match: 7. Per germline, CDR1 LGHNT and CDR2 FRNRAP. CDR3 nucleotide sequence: TGTGCTAGTGCCCTGACTAGCGGGGGGACGGAGACCCAGTACTTC. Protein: CASALTSGGTETQYF. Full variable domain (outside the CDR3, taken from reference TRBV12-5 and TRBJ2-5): DARVTQTPRHKVTEMGQEVTMRCQPILGHNTVFWYRQTMMQGLELLAYFRNRAPLDDSGMPKDRFSAEMPDATLATLKIQPSEPRDSAVYFCASALTSGGTETQYFGPGTRLLVL.

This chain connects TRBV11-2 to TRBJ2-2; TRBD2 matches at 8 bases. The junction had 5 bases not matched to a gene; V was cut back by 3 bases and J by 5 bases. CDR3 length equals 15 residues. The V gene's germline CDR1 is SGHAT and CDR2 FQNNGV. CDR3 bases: TGTGCCAGCAGCTTTCAAACTAGCGGTACCGGGGAGCTGTTTTTT. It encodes CASSFQTSGTGELFF.

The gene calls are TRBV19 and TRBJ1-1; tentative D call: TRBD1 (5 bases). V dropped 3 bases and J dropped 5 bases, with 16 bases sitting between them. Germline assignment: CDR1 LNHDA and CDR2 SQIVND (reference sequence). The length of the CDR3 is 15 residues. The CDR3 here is CASSMYEARGTEAFF. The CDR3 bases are TGTGCCAGTAGTATGTACGAGGCGCGGGGGACTGAAGCTTTCTTT.

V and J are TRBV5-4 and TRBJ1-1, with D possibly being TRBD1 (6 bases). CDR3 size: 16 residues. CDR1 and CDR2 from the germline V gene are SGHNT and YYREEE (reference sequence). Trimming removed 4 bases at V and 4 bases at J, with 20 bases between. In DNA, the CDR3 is TGTGCCAGCAGCCCGGGGGGGTTGGGGGCGACCACTGAAGCTTTCTTT. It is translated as CASSPGGLGATTEAFF.

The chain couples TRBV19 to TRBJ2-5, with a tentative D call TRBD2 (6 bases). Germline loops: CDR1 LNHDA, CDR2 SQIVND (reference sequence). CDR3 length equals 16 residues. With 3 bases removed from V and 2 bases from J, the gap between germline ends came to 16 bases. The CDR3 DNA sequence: TGTGCCAGTAGTATGAGGGCGGGACTGGCACAAGAGACCCAGTACTTC. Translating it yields CASSMRAGLAQETQYF.

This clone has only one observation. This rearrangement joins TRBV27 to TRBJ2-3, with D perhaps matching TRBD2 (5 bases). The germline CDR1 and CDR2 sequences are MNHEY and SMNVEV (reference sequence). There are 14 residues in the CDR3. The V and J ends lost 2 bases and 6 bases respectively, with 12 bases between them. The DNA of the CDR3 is TGTGCCAGCAGTTTACGCGGGTCTTCGGATACGCAGTATTTT. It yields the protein CASSLRGSSDTQYF.

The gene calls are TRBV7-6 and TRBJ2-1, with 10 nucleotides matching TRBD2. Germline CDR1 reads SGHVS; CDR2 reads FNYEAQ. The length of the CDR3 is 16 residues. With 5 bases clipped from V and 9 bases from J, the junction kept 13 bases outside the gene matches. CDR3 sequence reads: CASSPVPGTSEIEQFF. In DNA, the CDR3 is TGTGCCAGCAGCCCAGTGCCCGGGACTAGCGAGATTGAGCAGTTCTTC.

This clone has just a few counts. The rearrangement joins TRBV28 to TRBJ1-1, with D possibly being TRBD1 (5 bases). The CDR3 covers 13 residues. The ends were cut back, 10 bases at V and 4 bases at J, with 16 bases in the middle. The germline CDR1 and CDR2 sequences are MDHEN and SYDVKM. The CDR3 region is CATCGAVGTEAFF. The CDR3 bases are TGTGCCACCTGCGGGGCTGTCGGCACTGAAGCTTTCTTT. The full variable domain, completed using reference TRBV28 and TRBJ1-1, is DVKVTQSSRYLVKRTGEKVFLECVQDMDHENMFWYRQDPGLGLRLIYFSYDVKMKEKGDIPEGYSVSREKKERFSLILESASTNQTSMYLCATCGAVGTEAFFGQGTRLTVV.

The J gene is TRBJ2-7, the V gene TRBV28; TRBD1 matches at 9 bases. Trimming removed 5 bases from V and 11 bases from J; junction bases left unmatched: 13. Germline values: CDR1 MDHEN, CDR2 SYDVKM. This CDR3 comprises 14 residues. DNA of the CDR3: TGTGCCAGCAGTCCGACCGGGACAGGGTTGACGGAGTACTTC. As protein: CASSPTGTGLTEYF. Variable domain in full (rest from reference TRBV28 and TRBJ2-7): DVKVTQSSRYLVKRTGEKVFLECVQDMDHENMFWYRQDPGLGLRLIYFSYDVKMKEKGDIPEGYSVSREKKERFSLILESASTNQTSMYLCASSPTGTGLTEYFGPGTRLTVT.

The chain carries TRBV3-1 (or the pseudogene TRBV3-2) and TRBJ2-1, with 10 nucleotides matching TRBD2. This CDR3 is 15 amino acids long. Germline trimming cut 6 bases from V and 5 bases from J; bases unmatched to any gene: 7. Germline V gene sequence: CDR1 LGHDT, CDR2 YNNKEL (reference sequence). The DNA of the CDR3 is TGTGCCAGCAGGTCAAGCGGGAGGGCCAACAATGAGCAGTTCTTC. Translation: CASRSSGRANNEQFF.

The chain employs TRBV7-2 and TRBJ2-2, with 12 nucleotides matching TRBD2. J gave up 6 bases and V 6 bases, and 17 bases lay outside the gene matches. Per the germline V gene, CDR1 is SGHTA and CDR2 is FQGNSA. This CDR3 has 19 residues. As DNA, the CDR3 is TGTGCCAGCAGGCTCTTTCCGGCTAGCGGGAGGGGGGGACCCGGGGAGCTGTTTTTT. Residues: CASRLFPASGRGGPGELFF.

CDR3 sequence reads: CASSQAGTGPTDTQYF. The CDR3 region has the DNA TGCGCCAGCAGCCAAGCCGGGACAGGGCCAACAGATACGCAGTATTTT. J is TRBJ2-3 and V is TRBV4-3, with TRBD1 identical over 9 bases. Trimming cost V 1 base and J 3 bases; bases outside gene matches: 5. This CDR3 has 16 amino acids. CDR1 LGHNA and CDR2 YSLEER come from the germline V gene.

Written as DNA, the CDR3 is TGTGCCAGCTCACCGACAGGAGGTAGCACAGATACGCAGTATTTT. It translates to CASSPTGGSTDTQYF. This chain joins TRBV18 and TRBJ2-3, with D possibly being TRBD1 (6 bases). V lost 3 bases to trimming and J lost 0 bases, with 10 bases between them. The germline gives CDR1 KGHSH, CDR2 LQKENI. This CDR3 has 15 amino acids.

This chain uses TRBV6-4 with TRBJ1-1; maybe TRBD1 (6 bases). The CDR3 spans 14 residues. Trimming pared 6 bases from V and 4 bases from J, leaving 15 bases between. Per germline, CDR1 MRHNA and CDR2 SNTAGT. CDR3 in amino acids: CASRRAGESTEAFF. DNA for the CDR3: TGTGCCAGCAGGCGGGCAGGGGAGAGCACTGAAGCTTTCTTT.